Described below is a single T cell receptor beta chain sequence and its context. No antigen is known for it. The PCR ran on 60 Vbeta and 13 Jbeta primers. The protocol was immunoSEQ multiplex PCR, while the TCRdb copy is restricted to in-frame clones and leaves out a portion. The data hold about 170,000 clones, with 73% observed a single time. This entry is derived from a study of cytomegalovirus exposure and HLA in healthy donors. V lost 5 bases and J 5 bases, leaving 16 bases between the germline ends. This CDR3 contains 14 residues. The germline gives CDR1 PRHDT, CDR2 FYEKMQ (reference sequence). Findings and caveats of the study: In an earlier analysis, most TCR beta V segments were productive about 87% or about 30% of the time.

Donors in the study were healthy people who gave bone marrow. The rearrangement uses TRBV13 and TRBJ2-7, with a tentative D call TRBD1 (7 bases). The receptor was derived from a woman under 30 in good health and CMV-seropositive. The specimen was PBMCs. The CDR3, as DNA: TGTGCCAGCAGCCCTCCCAGGGGGGTTGACGAGCAGTACTTC. Its protein is CASSPPRGVDEQYF. Supplemented by reference TRBV13 and TRBJ2-7, the full variable domain reads AAGVIQSPRHLIKEKRETATLKCYPIPRHDTVYWYQQGPGQDPQFLISFYEKMQSDKGSIPDRFSAQQFSDYHSELNMSSLELGDSALYFCASSPPRGVDEQYFGPGTRLTVT.